The 26 T cell receptor beta chains below come from one sample, sequenced in a study of regulatory T cells in long-lasting Graves disease. Construction of TCR beta libraries relied on iRepertoire HTBI primers and on Arm-PCR targeting CDR3 regions. TCRdb re-called the multiplex PCR reads with MiXCR, one entry per CDR3 protein. The repertoire holds some 350,000 distinct CDR3 sequences, 15% to 20% seen once, with around 20% in the top ten. Time point specified: newly diagnosed GD, antithyroid drugs for less than 3 months. PBMC RNA served as the TCR library source. Separately, the same data were catalogued under a study of T cells in Graves' hyperthyroidism and ophthalmopathy.

Sequencing used peripheral blood mononuclear cells (PBMCs), obtained at new diagnosis, from a patient treated with antithyroid drugs. The source of these receptors is a woman between 18 and 29 years old with Graves disease.

Comments on this clonotype: This sequence may be a read error, since a much larger clone differs from it by one base. V is TRBV5-1 and J is TRBJ2-1, with TRBD2 matching over 11 bases. Germline lookup yields CDR1 SGHRS and CDR2 YFSETQ. There are 15 residues in the CDR3. V lost 7 bases and J lost 8; bases outside the gene matches: 11. CDR3 in amino acids: CASGISGREYDEQFF. The CDR3 DNA reads TGCGCCAGCGGCATTAGCGGGAGGGAGTATGATGAGCAGTTCTTC. The variable domain in full, completed from reference TRBV5-1 and TRBJ2-1, reads KAGVTQTPRYLIKTRGQQVTLSCSPISGHRSVSWYQQTPGQGLQFLFEYFSETQRNKGNFPGRFSGRQFSNSRSEMNVSTLELGDSALYLCASGISGREYDEQFFGPGTRLTVL.

The chain couples TRBV19 to TRBJ2-1; no definite D call. The CDR3 totals 17 residues. The germline CDR1 and CDR2 sequences are LNHDA and SQIVND (reference sequence). The V and J ends lost 4 bases and 4 bases respectively, with 20 bases between them. CDR3 region: CASSTWVAAKLYNEQFF. The CDR3 bases are TGTGCCAGTAGTACCTGGGTGGCAGCTAAGCTTTACAATGAGCAGTTCTTC.

As DNA, the CDR3 is TGTGCCACCAGCTCGAGGGATGGCTATGGCTACACCTTC. This translates into CATSSRDGYGYTF. This rearrangement joins TRBV15 to TRBJ1-2, with unresolved D. The CDR3 runs 13 residues. Germline loops: CDR1 LNHNV, CDR2 YYDKDF (reference sequence). Trimming cost V 5 bases and J 4 bases, with 11 bases left between them.

This clonotype showed up many times. CDR3 nucleotides: TGTGCCAGCAGCTTAGTCGGTGGTGAGACCCTCCACTTT. Translated, it gives CASSLVGGETLHF. The genes are TRBV7-9 and TRBJ1-6; no reliable D call. Trimming took off 1 base at V and 14 bases at J, with 12 bases between the two ends. Germline lookup yields CDR1 SEHNR and CDR2 FQNEAQ (reference sequence). This CDR3 spans 13 amino acids.

This clonotype was recorded at least ten times. The chain carries TRBV28 and TRBJ2-7; TRBD1 agrees at 7 bases. From germline, CDR1 is MDHEN and CDR2 SYDVKM. Trimming cost V 10 bases and J 5 bases; bases outside gene matches: 5. The CDR3 totals 11 residues. For the CDR3, the DNA is TGTGCCACAGACAGGGAACACGAGCAGTACTTC. Residues: CATDREHEQYF.

This clonotype occurred many times. V is TRBV20-1 and J is TRBJ1-5; weak D call: TRBD1 (5 bases). Germline CDR1 DFQATT, CDR2 SNEGSKA (reference sequence). The V end was cut by 6 bases, the J end by 5 bases, with 11 bases between. The CDR3 contains 12 residues. The CDR3 loop is CSARAEDQPQHF. CDR3 DNA sequence: TGCAGTGCCAGGGCCGAGGATCAGCCCCAGCATTTT.

This clonotype was seen many times. The rearrangement links TRBV11-2 to TRBJ2-5; D ambiguous. The germline V gene has CDR1 SGHAT and CDR2 FQNNGV. The germline V and J ends were trimmed by 5 bases and 5 bases, with 18 bases remaining between them. The CDR3 runs 15 residues. CDR3 loop: CASSAPSDWGETQYF. The CDR3, as DNA: TGTGCCAGCAGCGCGCCGTCGGATTGGGGTGAGACCCAGTACTTC.

This clonotype was observed at least ten times. This chain joins TRBV18 and TRBJ2-5, with 14 bases matching TRBD2. The CDR3 runs to 15 residues. CDR1 is KGHSH and CDR2 is LQKENI in the germline V gene. The V and J ends lost 6 bases and 4 bases, in that order; junction bases with no gene match: 4. The CDR3 coding sequence is TGTGCCAGCTCGCCGGGACTAGCGGGAGTAGAGACCCAGTACTTC. Its protein product is CASSPGLAGVETQYF.

This clonotype was seen ten or more times. The rearrangement joins TRBV5-1 to TRBJ2-3, with D perhaps TRBD1 or TRBD2 (5 bases each). The CDR3 length is 15 residues. With 4 bases removed from V and 5 bases from J, the gap between germline ends came to 17 bases. Germline loops: CDR1 SGHRS, CDR2 YFSETQ. The CDR3 nucleotides are TGCGCCAGCAGCCGGGACCCGACCCAGGGAGATACGCAGTATTTT. Its translation: CASSRDPTQGDTQYF. The full variable domain, completed using reference TRBV5-1 and TRBJ2-3, is KAGVTQTPRYLIKTRGQQVTLSCSPISGHRSVSWYQQTPGQGLQFLFEYFSETQRNKGNFPGRFSGRQFSNSRSEMNVSTLELGDSALYLCASSRDPTQGDTQYFGPGTRLTVL.

This clonotype was seen only a few times. The gene calls are TRBV28 and TRBJ1-5; 7 nucleotides line up with TRBD1. The germline V gene encodes CDR1 MDHEN and CDR2 SYDVKM. The CDR3 length is 13 residues. V lost 11 bases to trimming and J lost 7 bases; unmatched junction nucleotides: 11. The CDR3 DNA sequence: TGTGCCGGTACCTCAGGGGGTGAGCAGCCCCAGCATTTT. It specifies CAGTSGGEQPQHF.

This clonotype was seen a single time. A clone one base away is much larger, so this may be a read error. This chain uses TRBV13 with TRBJ2-3; 8 bases align to TRBD2. The CDR3 sequence is 15 residues long. Germline lookup yields CDR1 PRHDT and CDR2 FYEKMQ (reference sequence). CDR3 sequence: CASTKAGGSTDMQYF. CDR3 bases: TGTGCCAGCACCAAGGCGGGAGGAAGCACAGATATGCAGTATTTT.

About this clonotype itself: A single base separates this from a much larger clone, so it may be a read error. The chain joins TRBV11-2 to TRBJ2-2; 7 nucleotides agree with TRBD1. The CDR3 extends over 15 amino acids. After removal of 3 bases from V and 5 bases from J, the junction contained 6 bases not matched to a gene. CDR1 is SGHAT, CDR2 FQNNGV, per germline. The CDR3 nucleotides are TGTGCCAGCAGCTTTAGCGAGGGGGCTACCGGGGAGCTGTTTTTT. Translation gives CASSFSEGATGELFF.

This clonotype was found many times. The chain links TRBV12-3 or TRBV12-4 to TRBJ2-3; maybe TRBD2 (5 bases). The CDR3 is 15 amino acids. Between the trimmed V and J ends, which lost 6 bases and 4 bases, there was a span of 17 bases. The CDR3 sequence: CASSPGRGRSDTQYF. Here the CDR3 DNA reads TGTGCCAGCAGCCCTGGTCGGGGTCGCTCAGATACGCAGTATTTT.

This clonotype was recorded many times. The chain recombines TRBV10-3 with TRBJ2-5, with 7 bases aligning to TRBD2. This CDR3 is built from 13 residues. Germline-derived CDR1 and CDR2 are ENHRY and SYGVKD. Unmatched junction bases numbered 5, after V lost 6 bases and J lost 4 bases. For the CDR3, the DNA is TGTGCCATCAGAAGCTGGGGGGGAGAGACCCAGTACTTC. This gives the protein CAIRSWGGETQYF.

This clonotype was observed many times. V and J are TRBV5-1 and TRBJ2-3, with 9 bases fitting TRBD2. This CDR3 has 18 amino acids. Germline CDR1 reads SGHRS; CDR2 reads YFSETQ. J lost 2 bases, V lost 0 bases, and 10 bases had no gene match. CDR3 in amino acids: CASSLAAGGATNTDTQYF. The CDR3 DNA follows: TGCGCCAGCAGCTTGGCTGCGGGGGGGGCTACGAACACAGATACGCAGTATTTT.

This clonotype has ten or more counts. The genes are TRBV2 and TRBJ2-1, with TRBD2 identical over 10 bases. The trim removed 6 bases at V and 4 bases at J, leaving 9 bases unmatched. This CDR3 is 16 amino acids long. Germline CDR1 and CDR2: SNHLY and FYNNEI. CDR3 sequence: CASRESGRASYNEQFF. In DNA, the CDR3 is TGTGCCAGCAGAGAGAGCGGGAGGGCCTCATACAATGAGCAGTTCTTC.

The chain employs TRBV4-2 and TRBJ2-2; D is possibly TRBD2 (5 bases). CDR1 is LGHNA, CDR2 YNFKEQ, per germline. V was trimmed by 1 base and J by 0 bases, leaving 12 bases between them. The CDR3 loop spans 17 amino acids. CDR3 in amino acids: CASSQGVRGTNTGELFF. The CDR3 nucleotides read TGTGCCAGCAGCCAAGGGGTTCGAGGGACGAACACCGGGGAGCTGTTTTTT.

The chain carries TRBV20-1 and TRBJ1-5; D unclear. In germline, CDR1 is DFQATT, CDR2 SNEGSKA (reference sequence). Deletions cut 2 bases from V and 7 bases from J, with 6 bases between. The CDR3 has 11 residues. The CDR3 region is CSARHGQPQHF. Written as DNA, the CDR3 is TGCAGTGCTAGACATGGACAGCCCCAGCATTTT.

The chain employs TRBV19 and TRBJ2-6; no definite D call. This CDR3 region has 16 residues. Trimming shortened V by 3 bases and J by 6 bases, and 15 bases separated the two germline ends. Germline assignment: CDR1 LNHDA and CDR2 SQIVND (reference sequence). CDR3 sequence: CASSIPPQVEANVLTF. The CDR3 DNA sequence: TGTGCCAGTAGTATCCCTCCCCAGGTAGAGGCCAACGTCCTGACTTTC.

This clonotype was counted at least ten times. This rearrangement joins TRBV2 to TRBJ1-3; D is undetermined. Trimming removed 3 bases at V and 0 bases at J, with 6 bases between. Per the germline V gene, CDR1 is SNHLY and CDR2 is FYNNEI. The CDR3 totals 14 residues. CDR3 coding DNA: TGTGCCAGCAGTGATGAAAGCTCTGGAAACACCATATATTTT. Amino acid sequence: CASSDESSGNTIYF.

This clonotype was seen a handful of times. This rearrangement joins TRBV4-1 to TRBJ2-1, with 11 bases matching TRBD2. The CDR3 length is 18 residues. Trimming removed 0 bases from V and 2 bases from J; junction bases left unmatched: 6. Germline-derived CDR1 and CDR2 are MGHRA and YSYEKL. The CDR3 loop reads CASSQDPGSGRAYNEQFF. In nucleotides, the CDR3 is TGCGCCAGCAGCCAAGATCCGGGTAGCGGGAGGGCCTACAATGAGCAGTTCTTC.

The sample holds many counts of this clonotype. V gene TRBV20-1 combines with J gene TRBJ2-7; 10 bases are shared with TRBD1. The CDR3 contains 13 residues. V was pared by 6 bases and J by 3 bases, with 5 bases of the junction left unmatched. Germline V gene data show CDR1 as DFQATT and CDR2 as SNEGSKA (reference sequence). CDR3 nucleotides: TGCAGTGCCTTCGGACAGGGGGGCTACGAGCAGTACTTC. Translation: CSAFGQGGYEQYF.

The gene calls are TRBV30 and TRBJ2-7; no clear D gene. V dropped 4 bases and J dropped 1 base, with 11 bases sitting between them. This CDR3 contains 13 residues. In germline, CDR1 is GTSNPN, CDR2 SVGIG (reference sequence). CDR3 DNA sequence: TGTGCCTGGACCCGGGTGGGGTCCTACGAGCAGTACTTC. Amino acids: CAWTRVGSYEQYF.

This clonotype has only a few counts. The chain uses TRBV20-1 and TRBJ1-1; no reliable D call. Trimming took 1 base from V and 10 from J, leaving 22 bases between them. The CDR3 totals 15 residues. In germline, CDR1 is DFQATT, CDR2 SNEGSKA (reference sequence). DNA of the CDR3: TGCAGTGCTAGAGTTAACCGGTCCCCAAGGGCTCTAGCTTTCTTT. Translation: CSARVNRSPRALAFF.

This clonotype occurred many times. The chain combines TRBV6-1 with TRBJ2-7; 7 positions match TRBD2. Germline loops: CDR1 MNHNS, CDR2 SASEGT. The length of the CDR3 is 15 residues. V shed 6 bases, J shed 3 bases, and the junction held 11 bases outside the gene matches. The CDR3 DNA is TGTGCCAGCAGCACGCAGCCAGCGGGGAGCTACGAGCAGTACTTC. Its protein product is CASSTQPAGSYEQYF.

This clonotype was recorded at least ten times. The V gene is TRBV7-3, the J gene TRBJ2-3, with 14 bases identical to TRBD2. There are 17 residues in the CDR3. V gave up 3 bases and J gave up 4 bases; unmatched junction bases: 6. CDR1 and CDR2 (germline): SGHTA, FQGTGA. In DNA form, the CDR3 reads TGTGCCAGCAGCTTGGGACTAGCGGGAGCGGTTGCAGATACGCAGTATTTT. Translation gives CASSLGLAGAVADTQYF.